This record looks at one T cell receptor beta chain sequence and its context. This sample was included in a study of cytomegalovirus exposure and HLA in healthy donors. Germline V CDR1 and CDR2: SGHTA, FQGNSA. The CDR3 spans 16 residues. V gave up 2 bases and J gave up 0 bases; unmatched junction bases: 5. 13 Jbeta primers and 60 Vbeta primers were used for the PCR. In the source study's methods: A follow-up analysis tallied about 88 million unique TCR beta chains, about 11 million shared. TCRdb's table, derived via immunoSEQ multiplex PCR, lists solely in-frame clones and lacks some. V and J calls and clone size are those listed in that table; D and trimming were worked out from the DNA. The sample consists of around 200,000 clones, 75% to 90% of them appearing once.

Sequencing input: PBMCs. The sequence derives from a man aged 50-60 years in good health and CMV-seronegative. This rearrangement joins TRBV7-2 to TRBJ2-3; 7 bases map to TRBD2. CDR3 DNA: TGTGCCAGCAGCTTAAGCCGCGGGAGAAGCACAGATACGCAGTATTTT. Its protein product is CASSLSRGRSTDTQYF. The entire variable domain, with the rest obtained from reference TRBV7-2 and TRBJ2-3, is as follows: GAGVSQSPSNKVTEKGKDVELRCDPISGHTALYWYRQSLGQGLEFLIYFQGNSAPDKSGLPSDRFSAERTGGSVSTLTIQRTQQEDSAVYLCASSLSRGRSTDTQYFGPGTRLTVL.